Sequencing of this T cell receptor (beta chain) was carried out in a study of breast tumors, draining lymph nodes, adjacent tissues. Overall study results and limits: Tumor TCR diversity was below lymph nodes but above nontumor tissue. Findings are consistent with lymph node origin and intratumoral expansion of most tumor T cells. Luminal-like breast cancer showed significantly greater tumor-nontumor repertoire similarity than basal-like breast cancer did.

This CDR3 is built from 12 residues. V dropped 5 bases and J dropped 10; count of bases not matched to a gene: 8. CDR1 is DFQATT, CDR2 SNEGSKA, per germline (reference sequence). Breast cancer patients provided tissue from their axillary draining lymph nodes. TCRdb re-derived calls from the multiplex PCR reads in MiXCR, one entry per CDR3 protein. The table includes 200,000 to 250,000 distinct CDR3 sequences, less than 40% detected once. This clonotype was seen at least ten times. Its cognate antigen is unknown. The sequenced sample consisted of axillary lymph node tissue. The receptor's source is a female donor with breast cancer. Some clones in this sample may be carry-over from other donors' samples. The chain combines TRBV20-1 with TRBJ2-1, with 7 bases aligning to TRBD2. CDR3 loop: CSARGEGQEQFF. The CDR3 DNA is TGCAGTGCTCGTGGGGAGGGTCAGGAGCAGTTCTTC.